Presented here are 28 T cell receptor beta chains from one specimen sequenced in a study of post-analysis software for immune sequencing data. Study-wide results and caveats: Compared with controls, patients had more of about 5 TRBV segments, including TRBV5-6, TRBV5-1 and TRBV20-1.

Incorporated into the TCR beta cDNA libraries were unique molecular identifiers, which served to reduce PCR and sequencing biases. TCRdb processed the PCR reads anew with MiXCR; each CDR3 protein has one entry. Among hundreds of thousands of distinct CDR3 sequences listed, just under 30% were seen once. No cognate antigen is known for these TCRs. The sequenced material came from blood. The receptors shown here come from a girl between 5 and 17 years old with multiple sclerosis.

In this sample, this clonotype turned up a few times. The rearrangement links TRBV6-2 or TRBV6-3 to TRBJ2-1; TRBD2 is a possible D gene (6 bases). V was cut by 7 bases and J by 9 bases, with 19 bases left in between. CDR1 MNHEY and CDR2 SVGEGT come from the germline V gene. The CDR3 consists of 14 residues. The CDR3 coding sequence is TGTGCCAGCACATGGGCTAGCGAGTTCAGTGAGCAGTTCTTC. It specifies CASTWASEFSEQFF.

The chain is built from TRBV20-1 and TRBJ2-7; D possibly corresponds to TRBD1 (5 bases). The length of the CDR3 is 14 residues. Deletions cut 0 bases from V and 5 bases from J, with 14 bases between. The germline V gene encodes CDR1 DFQATT and CDR2 SNEGSKA (reference sequence). CDR3 residues: CSARDTARVHEQYF. For the CDR3, the DNA is TGCAGTGCTAGAGATACTGCCAGGGTCCACGAGCAGTACTTC.

This clonotype was detected ten times or more. The chain joins TRBV20-1 to TRBJ2-7; 10 nucleotides agree with TRBD1. Germline CDR1 and CDR2: DFQATT and SNEGSKA (reference sequence). The CDR3 runs to 13 residues. The V and J ends lost 6 bases and 2 bases, in that order; junction bases with no gene match: 4. The CDR3 DNA reads as TGCAGTGCACCCGGACAGGGGGCCTACGAGCAGTACTTC. This gives the protein CSAPGQGAYEQYF.

This clonotype was picked up a small number of times. The rearrangement uses TRBV4-2 and TRBJ2-3; possibly TRBD2 for D (5 bases). CDR1 is LGHNA, CDR2 YNFKEQ, per germline. The CDR3 contains 15 residues. Between the trimmed V and J ends, which lost 8 bases and 6 bases, there was a span of 21 bases. CDR3 nucleotide sequence: TGTGCCAGCGGCCCTCGTACTAGGTTGGAGGATACGCAGTATTTT. This codes for CASGPRTRLEDTQYF.

A few counts support this clonotype. The chain carries TRBV20-1 and TRBJ1-2; 8 bases agree with TRBD1. V was pared by 1 base and J by 10 bases, with 11 bases of the junction left unmatched. The CDR3 sequence is 14 residues long. Per germline, CDR1 DFQATT and CDR2 SNEGSKA (reference sequence). The chain's CDR3 is CSARVQGAWESYTF. Written as DNA, the CDR3 is TGCAGTGCTAGAGTCCAGGGGGCGTGGGAGTCCTACACCTTC.

This clonotype turned up a few times. V and J are TRBV28 and TRBJ2-7; D is unresolved. The CDR3 has 12 amino acids. Germline V lookup: CDR1 MDHEN, CDR2 SYDVKM. Trimming removed 6 bases at V and 7 bases at J, with 13 bases between. For the CDR3, the DNA is TGTGCCAGCAGGATCCCCAGACGGGAGCAGTACTTC. It codes for CASRIPRREQYF.

This CDR3 is CASSFWGDTQYF. CDR3 in DNA: TGTGCCAGCAGTTTTTGGGGGGATACGCAGTATTTT. This chain connects TRBV12-3 or TRBV12-4 to TRBJ2-3; perhaps D is TRBD1 or TRBD2 (5 bases each). Trimming took off 3 bases at V and 6 bases at J, with 7 bases between the two ends. The CDR3 is 12 residues long.

This rearrangement joins TRBV7-2 to TRBJ2-1; 8 bases agree with TRBD1. V lost 3 bases and J lost 3; bases outside the gene matches: 4. CDR3 length: 15 amino acids. CDR1 is SGHTA and CDR2 is FQGNSA in the germline V gene. The CDR3 here is CASSFRGPIYNEQFF. The CDR3, as DNA: TGTGCCAGCAGCTTCAGGGGGCCAATCTACAATGAGCAGTTCTTC.

This chain connects TRBV2 to TRBJ2-5, with 7 bases that match TRBD2. CDR3 size: 14 residues. Trimming removed 3 bases from V and 5 bases from J; junction bases left unmatched: 6. Germline assignment: CDR1 SNHLY and CDR2 FYNNEI. CDR3 bases: TGTGCCAGCAGTGAGGCGGGAGAGGGGGAGACCCAGTACTTC. Translated: CASSEAGEGETQYF.

The sample holds a few counts of this clonotype. This rearrangement joins TRBV4-2 to TRBJ1-1; D call uncertain. The germline V gene encodes CDR1 LGHNA and CDR2 YNFKEQ. V was pared by 0 bases and J by 7 bases, with 12 bases between. The CDR3 has 14 amino acids. The CDR3 DNA reads as TGTGCCAGCAGCCAAGATATCCAGGTAGATGAAGCTTTCTTT. It translates to CASSQDIQVDEAFF.

The genes are TRBV7-8 and TRBJ1-2; possible D gene TRBD1, 6 bases. Trimming shortened V by 2 bases and J by 2 bases, and 15 bases separated the two germline ends. The CDR3 spans 16 residues. From germline, CDR1 is SGHVS and CDR2 FQNEAQ. Here the CDR3 DNA reads TGTGCCAGCAGCTTAACACCCTCCGGGACAAACTATGGCTACACCTTC. It is translated as CASSLTPSGTNYGYTF.

This clonotype was counted a few times. The genes are TRBV6-5 and TRBJ2-1; 8 bases align to TRBD2. Germline V lookup: CDR1 MNHEY, CDR2 SVGAGI. V was pared by 2 bases and J by 2 bases, with 2 bases of the junction left unmatched. This CDR3 is built from 15 residues. The CDR3 DNA reads TGTGCCAGCAGTTACGCTAGCGGGCCCTACAATGAGCAGTTCTTC. Translated: CASSYASGPYNEQFF.

V gene TRBV29-1 combines with J gene TRBJ1-1, with 8 nucleotides matching TRBD1. In germline, CDR1 is SQVTM, CDR2 ANQGSEA. This CDR3 region has 12 residues. With V trimmed by 7 bases and J by 1 base, 2 bases remained unmatched. The CDR3 DNA is TGCAGCGCAGGGGGCCGGAACACTGAAGCTTTCTTT. This translates into CSAGGRNTEAFF.

On this clonotype itself: At one boundary the junction diverges from the germline segment, which might be a read error. The rearrangement joins TRBV10-3 to TRBJ2-1; no clear D gene. The CDR3 sequence is 15 residues long. Germline CDR1 reads ENHRY; CDR2 reads SYGVKD. The CDR3 DNA reads as TGTGCCATCCGTGACACAGCTTCAGCCTACAATGAGCAGTTCTTC. Its protein is CAIRDTASAYNEQFF.

This clonotype was observed a handful of times. This CDR3 is CASSPLSRSKPEAFF. CDR3 in DNA: TGTGCCAGCAGTCCCTTAAGCAGGTCGAAGCCTGAAGCTTTCTTT. This chain joins TRBV6-5 and TRBJ1-1; D not certain. V lost 5 bases to trimming and J lost 6 bases, with 19 bases between them. CDR1 and CDR2 from the germline V gene are MNHEY and SVGAGI. This CDR3 comprises 15 residues.

The V and J genes are TRBV25-1 and TRBJ1-2; D ambiguous. Germline V gene sequence: CDR1 MGHDK, CDR2 SYGVNS. Trimming cost V 1 base and J 5 bases, with 20 bases left between them. The CDR3 covers 17 residues. The CDR3 spells CASSESLSGWDGYGYTF. In DNA form, the CDR3 reads TGTGCCAGCAGTGAATCCCTCAGCGGTTGGGATGGGTATGGCTACACCTTC.

This clonotype was observed a few times. The chain recombines TRBV5-5 with TRBJ2-4, with D hard to call. CDR3 length: 17 amino acids. The V and J ends lost 0 bases and 0 bases respectively, with 13 bases between them. The germline V gene encodes CDR1 SGHKS and CDR2 YYEKEE (reference sequence). The CDR3 reads CASSLVGQVLAKNIQYF. Here the CDR3 DNA reads TGTGCCAGCAGCTTGGTAGGGCAGGTGCTAGCCAAAAACATTCAGTACTTC.

There are a few counts of this clonotype. The chain recombines TRBV14 with TRBJ2-1, with 8 bases aligning to TRBD1. V shed 5 bases and J 6 bases; nucleotides not matched to a gene: 6. Germline loops: CDR1 SGHDN, CDR2 FVKESK. The CDR3 is 14 residues long. In nucleotides, the CDR3 is TGTGCCAGCAGCGTGCGACAGGGGTCCAATGAGCAGTTCTTC. It codes for CASSVRQGSNEQFF.

This clonotype was counted a few times. This chain links TRBV20-1 with TRBJ2-5; 8 positions agree with TRBD1. Germline loops: CDR1 DFQATT, CDR2 SNEGSKA (reference sequence). The CDR3 length is 11 residues. Trimming took 7 bases from V and 3 from J; bases not matched to a gene: 1. The CDR3 sequence: CSGQGKETQYF. CDR3 nucleotide sequence: TGCAGTGGACAGGGGAAAGAGACCCAGTACTTC.

This clonotype was observed a single time. The gene calls are TRBV7-2 and TRBJ1-3, with D possibly being TRBD1 (5 bases). This CDR3 is built from 16 residues. CDR1 and CDR2 (germline): SGHTA, FQGNSA. Trimming removed 0 bases from V and 0 bases from J, with 9 bases in between. As DNA, the CDR3 is TGTGCCAGCAGCTTAGCTTCAGGGCGCTCTGGAAACACCATATATTTT. Amino acids: CASSLASGRSGNTIYF.

The J gene is TRBJ2-7, the V gene TRBV18; D possibly corresponds to TRBD1 (6 bases). Germline CDR1 reads KGHSH; CDR2 reads LQKENI. The CDR3 runs 13 residues. V lost 5 bases to trimming and J lost 5 bases, with 13 bases between them. The CDR3 sequence is CASSSTGFNEQYF. CDR3 DNA sequence: TGTGCCAGCTCATCCACAGGGTTCAACGAGCAGTACTTC.

There are a few counts of this clonotype. The rearrangement joins TRBV6-5 to TRBJ2-7; 12 bases line up with TRBD2. V lost 0 bases, J lost 5 bases, and 8 bases stayed unmatched. The CDR3 spans 17 residues. Germline V lookup: CDR1 MNHEY, CDR2 SVGAGI. The CDR3 loop reads CASSYSETSGSLHEQYF. The CDR3 coding sequence is TGTGCCAGCAGTTACTCCGAGACTAGCGGGAGTTTGCACGAGCAGTACTTC.

This chain links TRBV4-1 with TRBJ1-2; possibly TRBD1 for D (5 bases). This CDR3 is built from 16 residues. CDR1 and CDR2 (germline): MGHRA, YSYEKL. Trimming took off 1 base at V and 4 bases at J, with 16 bases between the two ends. Written as DNA, the CDR3 is TGCGCCAGCAGCCAAGGTCCGGGGGTAGCCCGCTATGGCTACACCTTC. Its protein product is CASSQGPGVARYGYTF.

This sequence joins TRBV6-1 and TRBJ2-4; a weak D match, TRBD2 (5 bases). Germline V lookup: CDR1 MNHNS, CDR2 SASEGT. Trimming removed 3 bases from V and 11 bases from J, with 14 bases in between. The length of the CDR3 is 13 residues. This CDR3 is CASSDIPGNVQYF. The DNA for the CDR3 is TGTGCCAGCAGTGACATCCCCGGGAACGTTCAGTACTTC.

This clonotype was found a few times. The gene calls are TRBV27 and TRBJ1-5, with unresolved D. Trimming removed 0 bases at V and 3 bases at J, with 9 bases between. Germline V gene lookup returns CDR1 MNHEY and CDR2 SMNVEV (reference sequence). The CDR3 sequence is 15 residues long. CDR3 nucleotides: TGTGCCAGCAGTTTATCGGGAGGGAACAATCAGCCCCAGCATTTT. This encodes CASSLSGGNNQPQHF.

The V call is TRBV6-2 or TRBV6-3, the J call TRBJ2-5, with D perhaps matching TRBD1 (5 bases). This CDR3 has 16 residues. V was clipped by 5 bases and J by 2 bases, with 18 bases between them. Per the germline V gene, CDR1 is MNHEY and CDR2 is SVGEGT. The CDR3 is CASSSPSGPAQETQYF. CDR3 bases: TGTGCCAGCAGTAGCCCCTCAGGGCCCGCTCAAGAGACCCAGTACTTC.

The chain has TRBV12-3 or TRBV12-4 and TRBJ1-5; D unresolved. Deletions cut 2 bases from V and 5 bases from J, with 10 bases between. The CDR3 spans 14 residues. The CDR3 region has the DNA TGTGCCAGCAGTTTACAAGGTTCTCATCAGCCCCAGCATTTT. Protein sequence: CASSLQGSHQPQHF.

This clonotype occurred a few times. The V gene is TRBV6-6, the J gene TRBJ2-7; D may be TRBD1 (5 bases). Germline loops: CDR1 MNHNY, CDR2 SVGAGI (reference sequence). CDR3 length: 14 amino acids. V was shortened by 6 bases and J by 3 bases, with 15 bases between the two germline ends. The CDR3 DNA follows: TGTGCCAGCAGCGATACAGGAGCCCTCTACGAGCAGTACTTC. This encodes CASSDTGALYEQYF.